Below, 28 T cell receptor beta chains from the same sample are listed, as sequenced in a study of OX40 agonist ivuxolimab in advanced cancers. Clones were read by immunoSEQ multiplex PCR, and TCRdb kept only the in-frame ones, dropping some. The data hold about 53,000 clones, with approximately 79% observed a single time. Source: CD4+ or CD8+ T cells sorted from blood, taken in a trial of the OX40 agonist ivuxolimab. Receptors originate from an adult with an advanced solid tumor such as melanoma, head and neck, liver or kidney cancer.

This sequence joins TRBV5-6 and TRBJ1-5; D is unclear. Germline CDR1 reads SGHDT; CDR2 reads YYEEEE. V lost 3 bases and J 4 bases, leaving 17 bases between the germline ends. The CDR3 runs to 16 residues. CDR3 sequence reads: CASSSYWSRINQPQHF. CDR3 sequence (DNA): TGTGCCAGCAGCTCCTATTGGTCAAGGATAAATCAGCCCCAGCATTTT.

V is TRBV6-1 and J is TRBJ2-3; maybe TRBD2 (6 bases). Germline lookup yields CDR1 MNHNS and CDR2 SASEGT. This CDR3 region has 15 residues. V gave up 6 bases and J gave up 3 bases, with 16 bases separating them. CDR3 residues: CASRERVLKTDTQYF. The CDR3 nucleotides are TGTGCCAGCAGAGAGCGGGTCCTTAAAACAGATACGCAGTATTTT.

The chain has TRBV18 and TRBJ2-1; 12 positions match TRBD2. After removal of 6 bases from V and 8 bases from J, the junction contained 11 bases not matched to a gene. The CDR3 loop spans 16 amino acids. Per germline, CDR1 KGHSH and CDR2 LQKENI. The CDR3 DNA reads as TGTGCCAGCTCCCAAGGACTAGCGGGACGTGGGGATGAGCAGTTCTTC. Amino acid sequence: CASSQGLAGRGDEQFF.

V usage is TRBV5-1 and J usage is TRBJ2-7; 7 nucleotides line up with TRBD1. CDR3 size: 14 residues. Germline CDR1 SGHRS, CDR2 YFSETQ. V lost 1 base to trimming and J lost 3 bases; unmatched junction nucleotides: 4. This CDR3 reads CASSLRTGNYEQYF. CDR3 nucleotides: TGCGCCAGCAGCTTGCGGACAGGAAACTACGAGCAGTACTTC.

The V and J genes are TRBV5-8 and TRBJ1-1; D uncertain. Deletions cut 5 bases from V and 3 bases from J, with 11 bases between. The CDR3 consists of 13 residues. Germline V CDR1 and CDR2: SGHTS, YDEGEE. CDR3 protein: CASRWTLDTEAFF. Here the CDR3 DNA reads TGTGCCAGCAGGTGGACCTTGGACACTGAAGCTTTCTTT.

V is TRBV4-1 and J is TRBJ2-7; the D gene is possibly TRBD2 (6 bases). The CDR3 consists of 14 residues. Germline V gene data show CDR1 as MGHRA and CDR2 as YSYEKL. V was shortened by 2 bases and J by 6 bases, with 14 bases between the two germline ends. The DNA of the CDR3 is TGCGCCAGCAGCCAACCGACTAGGGCGGGCGAGCAGTACTTC. Translated: CASSQPTRAGEQYF.

The chain is built from TRBV19 and TRBJ1-2; no clear D gene. Germline V lookup: CDR1 LNHDA, CDR2 SQIVND (reference sequence). The CDR3 extends over 11 amino acids. Trimming took 3 bases from V and 6 from J, leaving 5 bases between them. As DNA, the CDR3 is TGTGCCAGTAGTATTAGGGATGGCTACACCTTC. This encodes CASSIRDGYTF.

The J gene is TRBJ1-5, the V gene TRBV2, with D possibly TRBD1 on 6 matching bases. The ends were cut back, 7 bases at V and 6 bases at J, with 16 bases in the middle. The CDR3 is made up of 14 amino acids. Germline CDR1 and CDR2: SNHLY and FYNNEI. The CDR3 here is CASKAGRGGQPQHF. Written as DNA, the CDR3 is TGTGCCAGCAAGGCAGGGAGAGGGGGTCAGCCCCAGCATTTT.

The chain joins TRBV19 to TRBJ2-3; maybe TRBD1 (5 bases). Germline CDR1 and CDR2: LNHDA and SQIVND (reference sequence). This CDR3 region has 13 residues. With 2 bases removed from V and 6 bases from J, the gap between germline ends came to 9 bases. The CDR3 sequence is CASSIRWGDTQYF. For the CDR3, the DNA is TGTGCCAGTAGTATAAGGTGGGGCGATACGCAGTATTTT.

V gene TRBV10-2 combines with J gene TRBJ2-1, with unresolved D. This CDR3 has 15 residues. Trimming took 2 bases from V and 0 from J, leaving 8 bases between them. Germline CDR1 WSHSY, CDR2 SAAADI. CDR3 sequence (DNA): TGCGCCAGCAGTGAGGGCCGCAGCTCCTACAATGAGCAGTTCTTC. Translated, it gives CASSEGRSSYNEQFF.

V and J are TRBV5-1 and TRBJ1-1; the D is unclear. V gave up 4 bases and J gave up 4 bases, with 14 bases separating them. This CDR3 contains 14 residues. Germline lookup yields CDR1 SGHRS and CDR2 YFSETQ. The chain's CDR3 is CASSPVRGITEAFF. The CDR3 bases are TGCGCCAGCAGCCCTGTACGGGGAATCACTGAAGCTTTCTTT.

By share, this clone counts as medium-sized. The gene calls are TRBV6-5 and TRBJ1-2, with TRBD1 matching over 8 bases. J was trimmed by 4 bases and V by 6 bases; bases with no gene match: 7. The CDR3 contains 14 residues. Germline lookup yields CDR1 MNHEY and CDR2 SVGAGI. The CDR3 sequence is CASRAGGAGYGYTF. The CDR3, as DNA: TGTGCCAGCAGAGCAGGGGGCGCGGGCTATGGCTACACCTTC.

This chain uses TRBV7-2 with TRBJ2-1; TRBD1 agrees at 7 bases. CDR1 and CDR2 from the germline V gene are SGHTA and FQGNSA. V shed 4 bases and J 6 bases; nucleotides not matched to a gene: 9. The CDR3 is made up of 15 amino acids. CDR3 nucleotide sequence: TGTGCCAGCAGCTCCTCTACTCGACAGGGCAATGAGCAGTTCTTC. Protein product: CASSSSTRQGNEQFF.

The chain employs TRBV15 and TRBJ2-5, with a possible D match to TRBD1 (6 bases). V was cut by 5 bases and J by 1 base, with 14 bases left in between. Looked up from germline, CDR1 is LNHNV and CDR2 is YYDKDF (reference sequence). This CDR3 is built from 15 residues. The CDR3 DNA follows: TGTGCCACCAGCTCTCGAGGGGGTAGCCAAGAGACCCAGTACTTC. As protein: CATSSRGGSQETQYF. Full variable domain (outside the CDR3, taken from reference TRBV15 and TRBJ2-5): DAMVIQNPRYQVTQFGKPVTLSCSQTLNHNVMYWYQQKSSQAPKLLFHYYDKDFNNEADTPDNFQSRRPNTSFCFLDIRSPGLGDTAMYLCATSSRGGSQETQYFGPGTRLLVL.

The J gene is TRBJ1-4, the V gene TRBV7-9; 12 positions match TRBD1. The CDR3 has 16 amino acids. The germline V gene has CDR1 SEHNR and CDR2 FQNEAQ (reference sequence). Unmatched junction bases numbered 5, after V lost 5 bases and J lost 4 bases. The chain's CDR3 is CASSTGQGASNEKLFF. In nucleotides, the CDR3 is TGTGCCAGCAGCACGGGACAGGGGGCGAGTAATGAAAAACTGTTTTTT. Using reference TRBV7-9 and TRBJ1-4 for the parts outside the CDR3, the full variable domain is DTGVSQNPRHKITKRGQNVTFRCDPISEHNRLYWYRQTLGQGPEFLTYFQNEAQLEKSRLLSDRFSAERPKGSFSTLEIQRTEQGDSAMYLCASSTGQGASNEKLFFGSGTQLSVL.

The chain carries TRBV11-3 and TRBJ2-2; 7 nucleotides line up with TRBD2. The CDR3 contains 16 residues. Looked up from germline, CDR1 is SGHNT and CDR2 is YENEEA. With V trimmed by 5 bases and J by 4 bases, 10 bases remained unmatched. CDR3 DNA: TGTGCCAGCAGCCTCCAAGCGGGGCCGAGCACCGGGGAGCTGTTTTTT. Its translation: CASSLQAGPSTGELFF.

The CDR3 nucleotides read TGTGCCAGCAGTTATACGGGGGCGAACACTGAAGCTTTCTTT. Translation: CASSYTGANTEAFF. The rearrangement joins TRBV6-6 to TRBJ1-1; maybe TRBD1 (6 bases). In germline, CDR1 is MNHNY, CDR2 SVGAGI (reference sequence). Deletions cut 3 bases from V and 1 base from J, with 9 bases between. The CDR3 contains 14 residues.

The rearrangement uses TRBV2 and TRBJ2-6; TRBD1 agrees at 9 bases. The CDR3 consists of 14 residues. The V segment lost 11 bases and the J segment 1 base; nucleotides outside the gene matches: 3. CDR1 and CDR2 from the germline V gene are SNHLY and FYNNEI. The CDR3 DNA reads as TGTGCCGGCGACAGGGGGTCTGGGGCCAACGTCCTGACTTTC. The encoded protein is CAGDRGSGANVLTF.

As DNA, the CDR3 is TGTGCCAGCAGTTACTCGAGTGCGGAAAGCGAAAAACTGTTTTTT. This translates into CASSYSSAESEKLFF. The rearrangement uses TRBV6-5 and TRBJ1-4; D is undetermined. Germline V gene sequence: CDR1 MNHEY, CDR2 SVGAGI. The length of the CDR3 is 15 residues. Trimming took 0 bases from V and 8 from J, leaving 13 bases between them.

CDR3 protein: CASSLYDRVGTEAFF. As DNA, the CDR3 is TGTGCCAGCAGCCTTTACGACAGGGTCGGAACTGAAGCTTTCTTT. The rearrangement uses TRBV7-8 and TRBJ1-1, with TRBD1 matching 7 bases. This CDR3 is 15 amino acids long. The germline V gene has CDR1 SGHVS and CDR2 FQNEAQ. Trimming cost V 5 bases and J 5 bases; bases outside gene matches: 11.

The chain couples TRBV18 to TRBJ2-5; D perhaps matches TRBD2 (5 bases). The CDR3 sequence is 13 residues long. Between the trimmed V and J ends, which lost 6 bases and 1 base, there was a span of 9 bases. Germline CDR1 reads KGHSH; CDR2 reads LQKENI. The CDR3 nucleotides read TGTGCCAGCTCCCCCGGGATCCAAGAGACCCAGTACTTC. It codes for CASSPGIQETQYF.

The sample holds a few counts of this clone. The chain carries TRBV25-1 and TRBJ2-7, with 7 bases that match TRBD1. J gave up 3 bases and V 4 bases, and 9 bases lay outside the gene matches. CDR3 length: 15 residues. Per the germline V gene, CDR1 is MGHDK and CDR2 is SYGVNS. The CDR3 sequence: CASSVRTGAIYEQYF. The DNA of the CDR3 is TGTGCCAGCAGTGTCCGGACAGGCGCTATCTACGAGCAGTACTTC.

CDR3 in amino acids: CASGRTASGEQYF. CDR3 nucleotides: TGTGCCAGCGGGCGGACTGCTAGCGGGGAGCAGTACTTC. The V gene is TRBV2, the J gene TRBJ2-7; TRBD2 aligns across 8 bases. V lost 8 bases, J lost 7 bases, and 10 bases stayed unmatched. Germline V gene lookup returns CDR1 SNHLY and CDR2 FYNNEI. The CDR3 is 13 amino acids.

The V gene is TRBV7-9, the J gene TRBJ1-5, with D possibly matching TRBD1 (5 bases). The V end lost 5 bases, the J end lost 4 bases, and 15 bases lay between the germline ends. Germline CDR1 reads SEHNR; CDR2 reads FQNEAQ (reference sequence). The CDR3 is 15 amino acids. The CDR3 protein is CASSPWGRENQPQHF. The DNA of the CDR3 is TGTGCCAGCAGCCCATGGGGACGCGAGAATCAGCCCCAGCATTTT.

This chain links TRBV28 with TRBJ2-7; D gene uncertain. The CDR3 consists of 14 residues. V gave up 2 bases and J gave up 2 bases, with 10 bases separating them. CDR1 and CDR2 (germline): MDHEN, SYDVKM. The CDR3 bases are TGTGCCAGCAGTTTAACCGGGCAGCCCTACGAGCAGTACTTC. It codes for CASSLTGQPYEQYF.

The rearrangement joins TRBV18 to TRBJ2-1; TRBD2 matches 13 bases. Germline V lookup: CDR1 KGHSH, CDR2 LQKENI. V trimming: 3 bases; J trimming: 16 bases; junction bases outside the gene matches: 12. The CDR3 totals 15 residues. The CDR3 DNA is TGTGCCAGCTCACCCCCGGGACTAGCGGGGCTCCCGCAATTCTTC. Translating gives CASSPPGLAGLPQFF. The full variable domain, completed using reference TRBV18 and TRBJ2-1, is NAGVMQNPRHLVRRRGQEARLRCSPMKGHSHVYWYRQLPEEGLKFMVYLQKENIIDESGMPKERFSAEFPKEGPSILRIQQVVRGDSAAYFCASSPPGLAGLPQFFGPGTRLTVL.

This clone was found once. The chain is built from TRBV9 and TRBJ2-1; 9 bases align to TRBD2. In germline, CDR1 is SGDLS, CDR2 YYNGEE. Trimming at V came to 4 bases and at J to 1 base, leaving 9 bases not matched to a gene. The CDR3 sequence is 17 residues long. The CDR3 nucleotides read TGTGCCAGCAGCCATGCCCCGGGACTAGCATCCTACAATGAGCAGTTCTTC. It codes for CASSHAPGLASYNEQFF.

This rearrangement joins TRBV5-1 to TRBJ2-5; D possibly corresponds to TRBD2 (6 bases). Germline CDR1 is SGHRS and CDR2 is YFSETQ. V lost 4 bases and J lost 4, with 11 bases in between. The CDR3 extends over 13 amino acids. This CDR3 reads CASSRGMGETQYF. The CDR3 DNA sequence: TGCGCCAGCAGCCGGGGGATGGGAGAGACCCAGTACTTC.